This T cell receptor beta chain was captured by sequencing in a study of glioma-infiltrating T cells. This clonotype is labeled as medium-sized. Using RNA template, CDR3s of TCR alpha and beta were amplified with iRepertoire arm-PCR. Tissue mRNA or PBMC total RNA, 100-400 ng, went into one-step reverse transcription and amplification. TCRdb called the multiplex PCR reads again in MiXCR, with one record for every CDR3 protein. This table has more than 9,500 distinct CDR3 sequences, around 27% appearing once. Germline-derived CDR1 and CDR2 are MNHEY and SMNVEV (reference sequence). The J segment lost 0 bases and the V segment lost 5 bases, leaving 7 bases of the junction unmatched. CDR3 length: 16 amino acids.

The chain employs TRBV27 and TRBJ1-5; 7 bases line up with TRBD1. The sample consisted of glioma tissue, nonneoplastic brain tissue, or PBMCs (not recorded which). The receptor comes from a human donor with low-grade glioma or glioblastoma, undergoing nonglioma brain surgery, or in good health (not recorded which). The CDR3 here is CASSPDRTGSNQPQHF. CDR3 bases: TGTGCCAGCAGTCCGGATCGGACAGGTAGCAATCAGCCCCAGCATTTT.